The present T cell receptor (beta chain) was sequenced within a study of blood T cell repertoires in COVID-19. Study details: The cDNA or gDNA used as material had been derived from T cells, B-cell-depleted T cells, or PBMCs.

Original processing methods: By means of reference gene primer amplification, nucleated cell counts were estimated. Generated by immunoSEQ multiplex PCR, the TCRdb table keeps only in-frame clones and is missing some. V, J and clone size are those of that table, while D and trimming were read from the DNA. The table includes around 250,000 clones, around 84% detected once. The origin of this receptor is a woman between 18 and 29 years old with acute or convalescent COVID-19. Sequenced sample: peripheral blood.

The CDR3 sequence: CASSQDRKTVYNEQFF. The DNA for the CDR3 is TGCGCCAGCAGCCAAGATAGGAAGACAGTCTACAATGAGCAGTTCTTC. The rearrangement joins TRBV4-3 to TRBJ2-1, with TRBD1 as a possible D gene (5 bases). The CDR3 contains 16 residues. CDR1 and CDR2 (germline): LGHNA, YSLEER. V shed 0 bases and J shed 3 bases, with 12 bases lying between them.